This T cell receptor beta chain is drawn from a study of blood T cell repertoires in COVID-19. Looking at the study overall: The United States, Italy and Spain provided the acute and convalescent COVID-19 samples. Sample material is recorded as cDNA or gDNA derived from T cells, B-cell-depleted T cells, or PBMCs.

Seattle's enrolled individuals joined amid active infection and were then monitored longitudinally. Study processing details: Estimated nucleated cell counts came from reference gene primer amplification. The table came from immunoSEQ multiplex PCR; TCRdb's copy has only in-frame clones and leaves some out. D and trimming were read from the DNA, whereas the V and J calls and clone size are those reported in that table. Of 440,000 or so clones in the sample, around nine tenths were seen once. The germline gives CDR1 MDHEN, CDR2 SYDVKM. The germline V and J ends were trimmed by 4 bases and 4 bases, with 13 bases remaining between them. The CDR3 is made up of 14 amino acids.

The sequenced sample consisted of peripheral blood. This chain joins TRBV28 and TRBJ1-2, with unresolved D. The source of this sequence is a woman aged 40 to 50 with COVID-19, enrolled during active disease. This CDR3 is CASSSSPESYGYTF. In nucleotides, the CDR3 is TGTGCCAGCAGTTCCTCCCCGGAGTCCTATGGCTACACCTTC.